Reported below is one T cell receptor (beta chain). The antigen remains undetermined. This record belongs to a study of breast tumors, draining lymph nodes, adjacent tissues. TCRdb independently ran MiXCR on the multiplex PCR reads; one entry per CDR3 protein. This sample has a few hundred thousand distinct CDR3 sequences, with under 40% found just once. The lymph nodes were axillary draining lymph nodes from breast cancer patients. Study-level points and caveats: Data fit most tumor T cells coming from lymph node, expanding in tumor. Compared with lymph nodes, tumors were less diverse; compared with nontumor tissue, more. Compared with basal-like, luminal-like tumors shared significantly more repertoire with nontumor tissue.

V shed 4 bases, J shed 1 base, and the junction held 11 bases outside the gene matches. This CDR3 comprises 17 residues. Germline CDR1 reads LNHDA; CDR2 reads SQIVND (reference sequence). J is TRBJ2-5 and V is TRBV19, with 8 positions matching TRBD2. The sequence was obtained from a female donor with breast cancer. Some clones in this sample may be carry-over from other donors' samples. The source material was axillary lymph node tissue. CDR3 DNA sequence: TGTGCCAGTAGTACCCTCTGGGTTAGCGGGGCCCAAGAGACCCAGTACTTC. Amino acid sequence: CASSTLWVSGAQETQYF.